This is a list of T cell receptor beta chains from one sample in a study of shared clonotypes between healthy human individuals. Clones were read by immunoSEQ multiplex PCR, and TCRdb kept only the in-frame ones, dropping some. Counted here are 2 million to 2.5 million clones, around 95% occurring once; the ten biggest clones make up over 0.1%. The sequencing sample was made of naive CD4+ T cells sorted from blood. The receptor source for this set is a man between 18 and 35 years old in good health. CDR3s include the opening cysteine and the closing phenylalanine or tryptophan. A D gene is named only where the DNA matches it firmly.

d_call j_call v_call cdr3_aa cdr3_nt
- TRBJ2-1 TRBV4-3 CASSPHPGPSYNEQFF TGCGCCAGCAGCCCCCACCCCGGGCCCTCCTACAATGAGCAGTTCTTC
TRBD2 TRBJ2-3 TRBV5-1 CASSSSLLAVTDTQYF TGCGCCAGCAGCTCCTCCCTGCTAGCGGTCACAGATACGCAGTATTTT
TRBD1 TRBJ2-5 TRBV11-1 CASSSQGLKETQYF TGTGCCAGCAGCTCACAGGGGTTGAAAGAGACCCAGTACTTC
TRBD2 TRBJ2-7 TRBV27 CASSLNRPSGSYEQYF TGTGCCAGCAGTTTAAATCGGCCTAGCGGCTCCTACGAGCAGTACTTC
- TRBJ1-5 TRBV21-1 CASSSQPQHF TGTGCCAGCAGCTCTCAGCCCCAGCATTTT
- TRBJ2-7 TRBV5-1 CASRPHMSYEQYF TGCGCCAGCAGGCCCCACATGAGCTACGAGCAGTACTTC
- TRBJ1-6 TRBV15 CATSRGSDLPLHF TGTGCCACCAGCAGGGGGTCCGACTTACCCCTCCACTTT
TRBD2 TRBJ2-3 TRBV18 CASSQAAGGHTDTQYF TGTGCCAGCTCACAAGCAGCGGGGGGACACACAGATACGCAGTATTTT
- TRBJ2-2 TRBV19 CASSIEAATGELFF TGTGCCAGTAGTATTGAAGCTGCCACCGGGGAGCTGTTTTTT
- TRBJ2-7 TRBV2 CASSGAGVSYEQYF TGTGCCAGCAGTGGAGCTGGGGTCTCCTACGAGCAGTACTTC
TRBD2 TRBJ2-1 TRBV5-1 CASSLGSRGDEQFF TGCGCCAGCAGCTTGGGGTCCCGGGGGGATGAGCAGTTCTTC
TRBD2 TRBJ2-5 TRBV27 CASRLAGGETQYF TGTGCCAGCAGACTAGCGGGAGGAGAGACCCAGTACTTC